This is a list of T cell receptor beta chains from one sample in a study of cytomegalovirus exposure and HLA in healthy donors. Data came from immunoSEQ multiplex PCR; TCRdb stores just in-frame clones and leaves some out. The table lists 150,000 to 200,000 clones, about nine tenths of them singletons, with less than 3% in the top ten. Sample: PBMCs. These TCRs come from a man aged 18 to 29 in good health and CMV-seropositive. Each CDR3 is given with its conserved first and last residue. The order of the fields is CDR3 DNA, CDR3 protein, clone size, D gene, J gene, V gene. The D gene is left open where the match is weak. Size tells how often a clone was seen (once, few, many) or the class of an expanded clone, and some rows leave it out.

cdr3_nt: TGTGCCAGCAGTTTATCGGGGGCTGGGGCCAACGTCCTGACTTTC
cdr3_aa: CASSLSGAGANVLTF
clone_size: NA
d_call: NA
j_call: TRBJ2-6
v_call: TRBV28

cdr3_nt: TGTGCCAGCAGTCCACAGGGGTACGGCTACACCTTC
cdr3_aa: CASSPQGYGYTF
clone_size: few
d_call: TRBD1
j_call: TRBJ1-2
v_call: TRBV6-5

cdr3_nt: TGTGCCAGCAACAGGGCTTACAATGAGCAGTTCTTC
cdr3_aa: CASNRAYNEQFF
clone_size: NA
d_call: NA
j_call: TRBJ2-1
v_call: TRBV28

cdr3_nt: TGTGCCAGCAGCTTGGCGGGTACCTACAATGAGCAGTTCTTC
cdr3_aa: CASSLAGTYNEQFF
clone_size: NA
d_call: NA
j_call: TRBJ2-1
v_call: TRBV7-9

cdr3_nt: TGTGCCAGCAGGCTCCGGACTAGCGGAACAGATACGCAGTATTTT
cdr3_aa: CASRLRTSGTDTQYF
clone_size: NA
d_call: TRBD2
j_call: TRBJ2-3
v_call: TRBV6-4

cdr3_nt: TGTGCCAGCAGTTACGGCAGGGCACGGAGAAATGAGCAGTTCTTC
cdr3_aa: CASSYGRARRNEQFF
clone_size: NA
d_call: NA
j_call: TRBJ2-1
v_call: TRBV6-5

cdr3_nt: TGCGCCAGCAGCCCTGACGGGGGAACTGGAAACACCATATATTTT
cdr3_aa: CASSPDGGTGNTIYF
clone_size: NA
d_call: NA
j_call: TRBJ1-3
v_call: TRBV5-1

cdr3_nt: TGTGCCAGCAGTGAGGGGACAGTCGCAATCTACGAGCAGTACTTC
cdr3_aa: CASSEGTVAIYEQYF
clone_size: NA
d_call: TRBD1
j_call: TRBJ2-7
v_call: TRBV2

cdr3_nt: TGTGCCAGCAGCTCCATGAGCACAGATACGCAGTATTTT
cdr3_aa: CASSSMSTDTQYF
clone_size: NA
d_call: NA
j_call: TRBJ2-3
v_call: TRBV7-3

cdr3_nt: TGTGCCTGGGACTCGGACAGTATGGCTTTCTTT
cdr3_aa: CAWDSDSMAFF
clone_size: NA
d_call: NA
j_call: TRBJ1-1
v_call: TRBV30

cdr3_nt: TGTGCCAGCAGATCACAGGGGGGCGGAGGCTACACCTTC
cdr3_aa: CASRSQGGGGYTF
clone_size: NA
d_call: TRBD1
j_call: TRBJ1-2
v_call: TRBV7-8

cdr3_nt: TGCGCCAGCAGCCGCCTAGCCCGATTCTACGAGCAGTACTTC
cdr3_aa: CASSRLARFYEQYF
clone_size: NA
d_call: NA
j_call: TRBJ2-7
v_call: TRBV4-1

cdr3_nt: TGTGCCAGCAGTCCCGGGACAGGGATCTACAATGAGCAGTTCTTC
cdr3_aa: CASSPGTGIYNEQFF
clone_size: NA
d_call: TRBD1
j_call: TRBJ2-1
v_call: TRBV6-5

cdr3_nt: TGCAGCGTTGGGGAGGGTGGGGACGAGCAGTACTTC
cdr3_aa: CSVGEGGDEQYF
clone_size: NA
d_call: TRBD2
j_call: TRBJ2-7
v_call: TRBV29-1

cdr3_nt: TGTGCCAGTAGTATACAGGGCGATGGTAGCAATCAGCCCCAGCATTTT
cdr3_aa: CASSIQGDGSNQPQHF
clone_size: NA
d_call: NA
j_call: TRBJ1-5
v_call: TRBV19

cdr3_nt: TGTGCCATCAGTCTAGCGGGAAAAGAGACCCAGTACTTC
cdr3_aa: CAISLAGKETQYF
clone_size: NA
d_call: TRBD2
j_call: TRBJ2-5
v_call: TRBV10-3

cdr3_nt: TGTGCCAGCAGCCCCCAGACAGGGTTGAACACTGAAGCTTTCTTT
cdr3_aa: CASSPQTGLNTEAFF
clone_size: NA
d_call: TRBD1
j_call: TRBJ1-1
v_call: TRBV7-9

cdr3_nt: TGTGCCAGCAGCCTACAGGGGACAGGGACCTACGAGCAGTACTTC
cdr3_aa: CASSLQGTGTYEQYF
clone_size: NA
d_call: TRBD1
j_call: TRBJ2-7
v_call: TRBV5-4

cdr3_nt: TGTGCCAGCAGCCCGGACAGGAACGAGCAGTACTTC
cdr3_aa: CASSPDRNEQYF
clone_size: NA
d_call: TRBD1
j_call: TRBJ2-7
v_call: TRBV7-9

cdr3_nt: TGCGCCAGCAGCCCCGGACAGGGGGTCTACGAGCAGTACTTC
cdr3_aa: CASSPGQGVYEQYF
clone_size: once
d_call: TRBD1
j_call: TRBJ2-7
v_call: TRBV4-3

cdr3_nt: TGTGCCAGCAGCCCTCGACAGGCAGTCAATGAGCAGTTCTTC
cdr3_aa: CASSPRQAVNEQFF
clone_size: NA
d_call: NA
j_call: TRBJ2-1
v_call: TRBV7-9

cdr3_nt: TGTGCCAGCAGCCCCACAGGGTCGTACGAGCAGTACTTC
cdr3_aa: CASSPTGSYEQYF
clone_size: NA
d_call: NA
j_call: TRBJ2-7
v_call: TRBV7-3

cdr3_nt: TGTGCCACTGCTCAGGGAACCGGGGAGCTGTTTTTT
cdr3_aa: CATAQGTGELFF
clone_size: NA
d_call: NA
j_call: TRBJ2-2
v_call: TRBV7-9

cdr3_nt: TGTGCCAGCAGTTCCTCAGGACAGGTGCAGGAGCAGTACTTC
cdr3_aa: CASSSSGQVQEQYF
clone_size: NA
d_call: TRBD1
j_call: TRBJ2-7
v_call: TRBV28

cdr3_nt: TGTGCCAGCAGTCGGACAGGGTGGTCTAATGAAAAACTGTTTTTT
cdr3_aa: CASSRTGWSNEKLFF
clone_size: NA
d_call: TRBD1
j_call: TRBJ1-4
v_call: TRBV6-5

cdr3_nt: TGTGCCAGCAGCTTCCGTGTTGGCGGGCTAGCCTACAATGAGCAGTTCTTC
cdr3_aa: CASSFRVGGLAYNEQFF
clone_size: NA
d_call: NA
j_call: TRBJ2-1
v_call: TRBV7-9

cdr3_nt: TGTGCCAGCAGTAGAGGCCCGGATCAGCCCCAGCATTTT
cdr3_aa: CASSRGPDQPQHF
clone_size: NA
d_call: NA
j_call: TRBJ1-5
v_call: TRBV6-5

cdr3_nt: TGCGCCAGCAGGCGGGATGCCGGGGAGCTGTTTTTT
cdr3_aa: CASRRDAGELFF
clone_size: few
d_call: NA
j_call: TRBJ2-2
v_call: TRBV5-1

cdr3_nt: TGTGCCAGCAGTTTACGGGCTAGCGGCTCCTACAATGAGCAGTTCTTC
cdr3_aa: CASSLRASGSYNEQFF
clone_size: NA
d_call: TRBD2
j_call: TRBJ2-1
v_call: TRBV28

cdr3_nt: TGTGCCAGTAGTTGGAAGGGTGAGGGGAACACTGAAGCTTTCTTT
cdr3_aa: CASSWKGEGNTEAFF
clone_size: once
d_call: NA
j_call: TRBJ1-1
v_call: TRBV19

cdr3_nt: TGTGCCAGCAGCCTCCAAGGTAGCGGGGCCCTAGAGACCCAGTACTTC
cdr3_aa: CASSLQGSGALETQYF
clone_size: NA
d_call: TRBD2
j_call: TRBJ2-5
v_call: TRBV9

cdr3_nt: TGTGCCAGTAGTATAGTAGGCGGACTCCTCCGCACAGATACGCAGTATTTT
cdr3_aa: CASSIVGGLLRTDTQYF
clone_size: NA
d_call: NA
j_call: TRBJ2-3
v_call: TRBV19

cdr3_nt: TGCAGCGTTGAAGGGCCGGCAGGGGCGGGGGATGGCTACACCTTC
cdr3_aa: CSVEGPAGAGDGYTF
clone_size: NA
d_call: NA
j_call: TRBJ1-2
v_call: TRBV29-1

cdr3_nt: TGTGCCAGCAGCTCCTACCCCAGGGGGCTGAACACTGAAGCTTTCTTT
cdr3_aa: CASSSYPRGLNTEAFF
clone_size: NA
d_call: TRBD1
j_call: TRBJ1-1
v_call: TRBV5-6

cdr3_nt: TGTGCCAGCAGCCCTTTAGCGGGAGGGAAGACCGGGGAGCTGTTTTTT
cdr3_aa: CASSPLAGGKTGELFF
clone_size: few
d_call: TRBD2
j_call: TRBJ2-2
v_call: TRBV7-3

cdr3_nt: TGTGCCATCAGTGAGTCGAGGACTAGCGGGAACACAGATACGCAGTATTTT
cdr3_aa: CAISESRTSGNTDTQYF
clone_size: NA
d_call: TRBD2
j_call: TRBJ2-3
v_call: TRBV10-3

cdr3_nt: TGCGCCAGCAGCCAAGATTGGGACAGGAGATTTTTCTACGAGCAGTACTTC
cdr3_aa: CASSQDWDRRFFYEQYF
clone_size: NA
d_call: TRBD1
j_call: TRBJ2-7
v_call: TRBV4-1

cdr3_nt: TGTGCCAGCAGCCAAGAGGACAGCCGCCTCCACTTT
cdr3_aa: CASSQEDSRLHF
clone_size: few
d_call: NA
j_call: TRBJ1-6
v_call: TRBV11-2

cdr3_nt: TGTGCCAGCAGGACAGGACTAGCGGGAATGGATACGCAGTATTTT
cdr3_aa: CASRTGLAGMDTQYF
clone_size: NA
d_call: TRBD2
j_call: TRBJ2-3
v_call: TRBV6-6

cdr3_nt: TGCGCCAGCAGCCAAGGCCCTAAGAACACTGAAGCTTTCTTT
cdr3_aa: CASSQGPKNTEAFF
clone_size: NA
d_call: NA
j_call: TRBJ1-1
v_call: TRBV4-1

cdr3_nt: TGTGCCAGTAGACCGACTAGCGGGGGGATAGATACGCAGTATTTT
cdr3_aa: CASRPTSGGIDTQYF
clone_size: NA
d_call: TRBD2
j_call: TRBJ2-3
v_call: TRBV19

cdr3_nt: TGTGCCAGCAGCTTCCCTGTCGACAGCTACGAGCAGTACTTC
cdr3_aa: CASSFPVDSYEQYF
clone_size: few
d_call: NA
j_call: TRBJ2-7
v_call: TRBV7-9

cdr3_nt: TGTGCCAGCAGTTACAGAGCGGCGGATACGCAGTATTTT
cdr3_aa: CASSYRAADTQYF
clone_size: NA
d_call: NA
j_call: TRBJ2-3
v_call: TRBV6-5

cdr3_nt: TGTGCCAGCATGGTACAGGGTGGTAGTAATTCACCCCTCCACTTT
cdr3_aa: CASMVQGGSNSPLHF
clone_size: few
d_call: NA
j_call: TRBJ1-6
v_call: TRBV2

cdr3_nt: TGTGCCAGCAGCGTATCACAGGGAGATGAAAAACTGTTTTTT
cdr3_aa: CASSVSQGDEKLFF
clone_size: NA
d_call: NA
j_call: TRBJ1-4
v_call: TRBV9

cdr3_nt: TGCGCCAGCAGCCAAGAAGGGGGGGGCACTGAAGCTTTCTTT
cdr3_aa: CASSQEGGGTEAFF
clone_size: NA
d_call: NA
j_call: TRBJ1-1
v_call: TRBV4-3

cdr3_nt: TGTGCCAGCACCAGCTCCTACGAGCAGTACTTC
cdr3_aa: CASTSSYEQYF
clone_size: NA
d_call: NA
j_call: TRBJ2-7
v_call: TRBV28

cdr3_nt: TGCGCCAGCAGCCAAGATCGCCCGCCTAGCGGGGTGGTCTCCTACAATGAGCAGTTCTTC
cdr3_aa: CASSQDRPPSGVVSYNEQFF
clone_size: NA
d_call: TRBD2
j_call: TRBJ2-1
v_call: TRBV4-3

cdr3_nt: TGTGCCAGTAGCGGGGGAGATGGCTACACCTTC
cdr3_aa: CASSGGDGYTF
clone_size: NA
d_call: NA
j_call: TRBJ1-2
v_call: TRBV19

cdr3_nt: TGTGCCAGCAGCTTTCCGGGACAGCCCTACGAGCAGTACTTC
cdr3_aa: CASSFPGQPYEQYF
clone_size: NA
d_call: TRBD1
j_call: TRBJ2-7
v_call: TRBV11-2

cdr3_nt: TGTGCCAGTCGATATTTTTGGGACAGCACTGAAGCTTTCTTT
cdr3_aa: CASRYFWDSTEAFF
clone_size: NA
d_call: TRBD1
j_call: TRBJ1-1
v_call: TRBV19

cdr3_nt: TGTGCCAGCAGTGAAATGGGCAGGGGCAATGAGCAGTTCTTC
cdr3_aa: CASSEMGRGNEQFF
clone_size: NA
d_call: NA
j_call: TRBJ2-1
v_call: TRBV6-1

cdr3_nt: TGTGCCAGCGATGGAGGCGGGTACACAGATACGCAGTATTTT
cdr3_aa: CASDGGGYTDTQYF
clone_size: NA
d_call: NA
j_call: TRBJ2-3
v_call: TRBV7-9

cdr3_nt: TGTGCCAGCAGTTTGGGCGGGATGGAGTTCTTC
cdr3_aa: CASSLGGMEFF
clone_size: NA
d_call: NA
j_call: TRBJ2-1
v_call: TRBV27

cdr3_nt: TGTGCCAGCAGTTTCACAGGGGACCCCGGGGAGCTGTTTTTT
cdr3_aa: CASSFTGDPGELFF
clone_size: NA
d_call: TRBD1
j_call: TRBJ2-2
v_call: TRBV27

cdr3_nt: TGCGCCAGCAGCCCAGCGGGAGGTGAAGATACGCAGTATTTT
cdr3_aa: CASSPAGGEDTQYF
clone_size: NA
d_call: TRBD2
j_call: TRBJ2-3
v_call: TRBV5-1

cdr3_nt: TGTGCCAGCAGACCAGTACAGGGGAGGAATTCACCCCTCCACTTT
cdr3_aa: CASRPVQGRNSPLHF
clone_size: NA
d_call: TRBD1
j_call: TRBJ1-6
v_call: TRBV11-2

cdr3_nt: TGTGCCAGCCTCGGAGATAGCGACAATGAGCAGTTCTTC
cdr3_aa: CASLGDSDNEQFF
clone_size: NA
d_call: NA
j_call: TRBJ2-1
v_call: TRBV5-4

cdr3_nt: TGTGCCAGCAGTGAATTTGGGGCGTTGTCAGCCAAAAACATTCAGTACTTC
cdr3_aa: CASSEFGALSAKNIQYF
clone_size: NA
d_call: NA
j_call: TRBJ2-4
v_call: TRBV25-1

cdr3_nt: TGTGCCAGCAGCTTAGGACAGGGGCGTGAAAAACTGTTTTTT
cdr3_aa: CASSLGQGREKLFF
clone_size: NA
d_call: TRBD1
j_call: TRBJ1-4
v_call: TRBV7-9